This T cell receptor (beta chain) comes out of a study of blood T cells in healthy people across ages. The study, taken as a whole, reports: Using unsorted PBMCs precluded a conclusive naive versus antigen-experienced comparison.

Alongside a J-beta primer mix, a sample-barcoded 5' primer served in a second PCR lasting roughly 6 to 11 cycles. TCRdb reprocessed the 5' RACE reads with MiXCR, giving one entry per CDR3 protein. The sample contains around 400,000 distinct CDR3 sequences, roughly half of which appear only once. The CDR3 totals 14 residues. Between the trimmed V and J ends, which lost 3 bases and 5 bases, there was a span of 13 bases. CDR1 is LGHDT, CDR2 YNNKEL, per germline (reference sequence). This clonotype was counted between two and nine times. Its antigen is not known. The receptor was isolated from a man aged 55 to 69 in good health. The sample comprised blood. The chain employs TRBV3-1 and TRBJ2-5; D perhaps matches TRBD1 (6 bases). The CDR3: CASSQAGAGETQYF. In DNA form, the CDR3 reads TGTGCCAGCAGCCAGGCAGGGGCAGGGGAGACCCAGTACTTC.